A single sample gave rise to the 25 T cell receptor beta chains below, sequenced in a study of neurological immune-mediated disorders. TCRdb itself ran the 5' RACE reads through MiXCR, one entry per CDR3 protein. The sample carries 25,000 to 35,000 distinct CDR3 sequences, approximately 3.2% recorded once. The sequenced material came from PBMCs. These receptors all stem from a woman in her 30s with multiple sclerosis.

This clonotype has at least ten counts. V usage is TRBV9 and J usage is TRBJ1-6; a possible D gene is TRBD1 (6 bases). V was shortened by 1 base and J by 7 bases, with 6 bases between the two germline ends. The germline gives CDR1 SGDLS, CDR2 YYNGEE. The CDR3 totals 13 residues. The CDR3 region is CASSVQGNSPLHF. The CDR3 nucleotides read TGTGCCAGCAGCGTACAGGGGAATTCACCCCTCCACTTT.

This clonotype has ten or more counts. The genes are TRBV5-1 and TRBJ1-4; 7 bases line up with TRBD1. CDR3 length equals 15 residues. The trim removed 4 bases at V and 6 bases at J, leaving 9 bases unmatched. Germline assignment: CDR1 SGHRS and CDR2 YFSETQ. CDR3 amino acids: CASSPGRGPDEKLFF. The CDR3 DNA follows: TGCGCCAGCAGCCCCGGGAGGGGGCCGGATGAAAAACTGTTTTTT.

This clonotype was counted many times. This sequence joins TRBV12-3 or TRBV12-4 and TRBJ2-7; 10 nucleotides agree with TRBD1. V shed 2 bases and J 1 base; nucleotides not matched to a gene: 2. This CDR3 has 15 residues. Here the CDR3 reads CASSLWTGGSYEQYF. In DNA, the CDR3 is TGTGCCAGCAGTTTATGGACAGGGGGTTCCTACGAGCAGTACTTC.

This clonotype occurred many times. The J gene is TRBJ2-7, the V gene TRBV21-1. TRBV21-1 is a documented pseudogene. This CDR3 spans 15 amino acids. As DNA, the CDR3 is TGTGCCAGCAGCGCCTTTGGACAGGGCGTCCACGAGCAGTACTTC. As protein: CASSAFGQGVHEQYF.

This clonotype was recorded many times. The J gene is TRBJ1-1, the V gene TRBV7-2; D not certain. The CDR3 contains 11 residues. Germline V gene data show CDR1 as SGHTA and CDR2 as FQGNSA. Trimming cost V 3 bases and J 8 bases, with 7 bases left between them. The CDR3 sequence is CASSLSREAFF. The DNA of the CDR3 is TGTGCCAGCAGCTTGAGCAGGGAAGCTTTCTTT.

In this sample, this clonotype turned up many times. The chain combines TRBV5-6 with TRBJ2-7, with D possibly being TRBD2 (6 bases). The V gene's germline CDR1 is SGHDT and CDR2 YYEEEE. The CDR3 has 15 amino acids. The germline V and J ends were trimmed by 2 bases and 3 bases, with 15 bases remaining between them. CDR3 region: CASSFPGVSLYEQYF. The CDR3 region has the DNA TGTGCCAGCAGCTTTCCGGGGGTCTCCCTCTACGAGCAGTACTTC. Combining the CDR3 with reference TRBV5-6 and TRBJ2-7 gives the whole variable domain DAGVTQSPTHLIKTRGQQVTLRCSPKSGHDTVSWYQQALGQGPQFIFQYYEEEERQRGNFPDRFSGHQFPNYSSELNVNALLLGDSALYLCASSFPGVSLYEQYFGPGTRLTVT.

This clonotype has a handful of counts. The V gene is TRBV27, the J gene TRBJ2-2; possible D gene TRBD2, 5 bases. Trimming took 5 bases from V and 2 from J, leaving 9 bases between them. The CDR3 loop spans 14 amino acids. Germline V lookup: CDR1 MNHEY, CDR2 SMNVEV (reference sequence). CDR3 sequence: CASSPRVNTGELFF. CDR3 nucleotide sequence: TGTGCCAGCAGTCCGCGGGTTAACACCGGGGAGCTGTTTTTT.

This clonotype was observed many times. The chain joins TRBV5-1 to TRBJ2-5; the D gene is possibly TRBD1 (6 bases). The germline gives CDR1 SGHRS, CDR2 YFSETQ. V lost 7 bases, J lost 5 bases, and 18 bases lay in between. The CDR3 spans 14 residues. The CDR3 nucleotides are TGCGCCAGCCAACCCGACGCAGGGGAGGAGACCCAGTACTTC. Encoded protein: CASQPDAGEETQYF.

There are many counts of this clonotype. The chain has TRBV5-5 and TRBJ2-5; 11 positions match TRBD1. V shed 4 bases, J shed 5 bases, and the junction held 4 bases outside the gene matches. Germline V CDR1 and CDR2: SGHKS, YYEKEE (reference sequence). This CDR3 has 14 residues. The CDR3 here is CASSRTGGTETQYF. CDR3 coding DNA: TGTGCCAGCAGCCGGACAGGGGGCACGGAGACCCAGTACTTC.

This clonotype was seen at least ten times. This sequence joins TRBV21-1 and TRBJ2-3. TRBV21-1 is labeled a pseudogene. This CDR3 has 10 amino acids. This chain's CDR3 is CASSRVTQYF. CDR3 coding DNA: TGTGCCAGCAGCCGTGTTACGCAGTATTTT.

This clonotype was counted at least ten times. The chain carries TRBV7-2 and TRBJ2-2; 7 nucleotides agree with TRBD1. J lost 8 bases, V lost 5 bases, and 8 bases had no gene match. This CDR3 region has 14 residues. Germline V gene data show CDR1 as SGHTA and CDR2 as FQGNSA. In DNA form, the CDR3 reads TGTGCCAGCAGCCTCCGACAGGGTTTAGGGGAGCTGTTTTTT. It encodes CASSLRQGLGELFF.

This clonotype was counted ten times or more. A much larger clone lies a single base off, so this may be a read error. The CDR3 is CASSSTGQDFYF. DNA for the CDR3: TGCGCCAGCAGCTCAACGGGACAGGACTTCTATTTT. The V gene is TRBV5-1, the J gene TRBJ2-3; 8 bases map to TRBD1. The germline V gene has CDR1 SGHRS and CDR2 YFSETQ. The CDR3 length is 12 residues. V lost 3 bases to trimming and J lost 15 bases; unmatched junction nucleotides: 9.

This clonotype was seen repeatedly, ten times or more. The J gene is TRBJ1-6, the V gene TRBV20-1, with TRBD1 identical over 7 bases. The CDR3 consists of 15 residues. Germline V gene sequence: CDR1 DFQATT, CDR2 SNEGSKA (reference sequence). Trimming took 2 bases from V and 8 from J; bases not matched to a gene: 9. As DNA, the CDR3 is TGCAGTGCTAGACCCTACGACAGGGCGGATTCACCCCTCCACTTT. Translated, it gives CSARPYDRADSPLHF.

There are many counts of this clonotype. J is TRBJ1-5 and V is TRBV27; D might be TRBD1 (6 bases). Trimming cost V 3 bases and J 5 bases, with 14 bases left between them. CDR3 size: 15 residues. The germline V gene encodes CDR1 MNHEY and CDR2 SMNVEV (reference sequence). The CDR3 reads CASSFRGGPYQPQHF. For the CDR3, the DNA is TGTGCCAGCAGTTTCCGGGGGGGCCCTTATCAGCCCCAGCATTTT.

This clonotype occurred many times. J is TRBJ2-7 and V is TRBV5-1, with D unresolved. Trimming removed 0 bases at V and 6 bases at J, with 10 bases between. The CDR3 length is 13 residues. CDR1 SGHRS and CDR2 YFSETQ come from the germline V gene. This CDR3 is CASSLAFRAEQYF. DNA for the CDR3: TGCGCCAGCAGCTTGGCCTTCCGGGCCGAGCAGTACTTC.

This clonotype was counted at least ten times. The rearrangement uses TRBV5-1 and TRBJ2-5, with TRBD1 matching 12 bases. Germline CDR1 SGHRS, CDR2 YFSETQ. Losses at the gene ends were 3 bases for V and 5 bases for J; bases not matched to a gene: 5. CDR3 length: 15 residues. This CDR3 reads CASSSRDRGQETQYF. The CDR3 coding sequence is TGCGCCAGCAGCTCCCGGGACAGGGGGCAGGAGACCCAGTACTTC.

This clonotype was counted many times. The CDR3 protein is CASSYQGNRNQPQHF. In DNA form, the CDR3 reads TGTGCCAGCAGTTATCAGGGAAATAGGAATCAGCCCCAGCATTTT. The gene calls are TRBV5-5 and TRBJ1-5; TRBD1 is a possible D gene (5 bases). Germline CDR1 reads SGHKS; CDR2 reads YYEKEE (reference sequence). V was pared by 5 bases and J by 4 bases, with 16 bases between. This CDR3 spans 15 amino acids.

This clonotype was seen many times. The CDR3 DNA reads as TGTGCCAGCAGTTACTTAGCGGGGTACTACGAGCAGTACTTC. Its translation: CASSYLAGYYEQYF. The chain combines TRBV6-6 with TRBJ2-7; 8 nucleotides match TRBD2. CDR3 size: 14 residues. Per the germline V gene, CDR1 is MNHNY and CDR2 is SVGAGI (reference sequence). V lost 1 base to trimming and J lost 3 bases; unmatched junction nucleotides: 2.

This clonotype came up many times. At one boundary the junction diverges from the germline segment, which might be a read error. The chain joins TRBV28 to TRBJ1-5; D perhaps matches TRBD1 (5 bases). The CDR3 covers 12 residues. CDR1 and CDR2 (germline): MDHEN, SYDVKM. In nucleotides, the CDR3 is TGTGCCAGCCAACCGGGGCATCAGCCCCAGAATTTT. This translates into CASQPGHQPQNF.

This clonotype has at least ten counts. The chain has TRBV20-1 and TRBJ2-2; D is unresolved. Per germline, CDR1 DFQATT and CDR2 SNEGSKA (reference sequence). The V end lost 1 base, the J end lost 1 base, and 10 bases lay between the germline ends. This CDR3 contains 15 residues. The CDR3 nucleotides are TGCAGTGCTAGAGTGTTCTACGGGAACACCGGGGAGCTGTTTTTT. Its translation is CSARVFYGNTGELFF.

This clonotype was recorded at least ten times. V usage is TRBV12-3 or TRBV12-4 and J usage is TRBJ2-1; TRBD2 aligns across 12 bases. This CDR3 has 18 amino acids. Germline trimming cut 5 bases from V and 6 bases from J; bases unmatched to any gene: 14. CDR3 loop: CASSPRTSGVLWANEQFF. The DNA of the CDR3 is TGTGCCAGCAGTCCACGGACTAGCGGGGTCCTCTGGGCCAATGAGCAGTTCTTC.

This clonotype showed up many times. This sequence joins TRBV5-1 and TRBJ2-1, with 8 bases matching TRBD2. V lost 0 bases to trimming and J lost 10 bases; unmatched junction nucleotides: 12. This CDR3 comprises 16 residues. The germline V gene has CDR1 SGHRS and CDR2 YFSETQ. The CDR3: CASSLGLASGPLEQFF. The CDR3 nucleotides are TGCGCCAGCAGCTTGGGACTAGCGTCGGGCCCCCTCGAGCAGTTCTTC. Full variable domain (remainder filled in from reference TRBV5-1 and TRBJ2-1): KAGVTQTPRYLIKTRGQQVTLSCSPISGHRSVSWYQQTPGQGLQFLFEYFSETQRNKGNFPGRFSGRQFSNSRSEMNVSTLELGDSALYLCASSLGLASGPLEQFFGPGTRLTVL.

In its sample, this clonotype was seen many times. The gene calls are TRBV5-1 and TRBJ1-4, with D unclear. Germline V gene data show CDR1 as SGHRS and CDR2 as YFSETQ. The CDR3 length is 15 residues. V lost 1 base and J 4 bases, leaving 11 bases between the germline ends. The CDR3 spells CASSLIAAHNEKLFF. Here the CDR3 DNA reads TGCGCCAGCAGCTTGATCGCAGCCCATAATGAAAAACTGTTTTTT.

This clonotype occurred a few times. The CDR3 sequence: CSARNNRDRVYSPLHF. CDR3 bases: TGCAGTGCTAGAAACAACCGGGACAGGGTATATTCACCCCTCCACTTT. The gene calls are TRBV20-1 and TRBJ1-6, with 9 bases matching TRBD1. Trimming cost V 2 bases and J 8 bases; bases outside gene matches: 10. Per germline, CDR1 DFQATT and CDR2 SNEGSKA (reference sequence). CDR3 size: 16 residues.

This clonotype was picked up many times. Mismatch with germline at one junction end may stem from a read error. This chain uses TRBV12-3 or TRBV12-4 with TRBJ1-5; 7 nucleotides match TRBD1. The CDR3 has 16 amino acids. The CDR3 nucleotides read TGTGCCAGCAGTCATACAGGGGCTTTGGGCAATCAGCCCCAGAATTTT. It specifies CASSHTGALGNQPQNF.